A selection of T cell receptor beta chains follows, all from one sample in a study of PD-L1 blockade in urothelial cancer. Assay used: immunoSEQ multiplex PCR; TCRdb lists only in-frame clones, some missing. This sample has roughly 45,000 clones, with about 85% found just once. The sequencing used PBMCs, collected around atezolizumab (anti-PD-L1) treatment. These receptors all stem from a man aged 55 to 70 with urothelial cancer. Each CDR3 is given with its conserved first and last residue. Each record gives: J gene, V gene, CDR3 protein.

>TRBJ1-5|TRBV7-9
CASRSEGARTDQPQHF
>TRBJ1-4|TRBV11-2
CASSRARNEKLFF
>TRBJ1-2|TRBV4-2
CASSQVDGQGAFGYGYTF
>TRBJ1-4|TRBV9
CASSAGQNEKLFF
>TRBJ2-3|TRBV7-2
CASSLMYTDTQYF
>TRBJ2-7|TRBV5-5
CASSTAGGGSYEQYF
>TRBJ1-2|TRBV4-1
CASSHPSAGGVQSYGYTF
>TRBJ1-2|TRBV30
CAWSAGTANYGYTF
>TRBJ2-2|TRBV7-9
CASSFTGTGELFF
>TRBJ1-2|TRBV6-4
CASSDSPGGGYGYTF
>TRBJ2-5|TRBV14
CASSSPVGTGRLGETQYF
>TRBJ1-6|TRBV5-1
CASSLTGEHNSPLHF
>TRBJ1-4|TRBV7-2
CASSLAGGGLNEKLFF
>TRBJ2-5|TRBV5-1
CASSRVGGYQETQYF
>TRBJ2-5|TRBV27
CASRTYAGLGQETQYF
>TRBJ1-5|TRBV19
CASSDGVYQPQHF
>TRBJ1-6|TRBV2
CASTSNGANNSPLHF
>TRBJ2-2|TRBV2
CARARSGSSNTGELFF
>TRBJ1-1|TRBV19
CASRFPQMNTEAFF
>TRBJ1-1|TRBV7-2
CASSRTGTSNTEAFF
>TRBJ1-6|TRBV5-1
CASSFDRNNSPLHF
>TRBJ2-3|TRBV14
CASSQAGGLRDTQYF
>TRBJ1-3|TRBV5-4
CASSLPAGNTIYF
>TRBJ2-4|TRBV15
CATSREAGGHGAKNIQYF
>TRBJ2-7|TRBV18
CASSRQGEAAEQYF
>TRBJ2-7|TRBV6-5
CASSYRLAGSYEQYF
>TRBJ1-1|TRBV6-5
CASSREGTEAFF
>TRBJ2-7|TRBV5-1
CASSLQGISYEQYF
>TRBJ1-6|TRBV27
CASSSPDSNSPLHF
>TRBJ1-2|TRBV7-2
CASSFPSGQGGYTF
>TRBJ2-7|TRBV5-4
CASSSPPGQGAHEQYF
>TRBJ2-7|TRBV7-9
CASSLSASGGREQYF
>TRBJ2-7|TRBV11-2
CASSPRPETSGYEQYF
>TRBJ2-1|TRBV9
CASSASGVNNEQFF
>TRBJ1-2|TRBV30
CAWGRPQGRHYGYTF
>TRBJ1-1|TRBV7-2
CASSQGQLMNTEAFF
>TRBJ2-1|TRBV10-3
CAISESTGGNEQFF
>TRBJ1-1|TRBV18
CASSPQGENTEAFF
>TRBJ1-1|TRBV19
CASRWQGDPEAFF
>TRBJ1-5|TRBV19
CASTPGLDSNQPQHF
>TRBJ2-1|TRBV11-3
CASSSRQGARYNEQFF
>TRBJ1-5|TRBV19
CASKTGGGQPQHF
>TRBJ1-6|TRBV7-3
CASSLQGTGSPLHF
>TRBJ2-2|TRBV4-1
CASSRLGTRDLRGTGELFF
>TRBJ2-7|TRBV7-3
CASSLMGGGAHEQYF
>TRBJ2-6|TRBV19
CASSIDGRGNSLSGANVLTF
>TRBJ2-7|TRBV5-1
CASRNYDRGSGEQYF
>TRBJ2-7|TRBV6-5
CASSYQQGPSYEQYF